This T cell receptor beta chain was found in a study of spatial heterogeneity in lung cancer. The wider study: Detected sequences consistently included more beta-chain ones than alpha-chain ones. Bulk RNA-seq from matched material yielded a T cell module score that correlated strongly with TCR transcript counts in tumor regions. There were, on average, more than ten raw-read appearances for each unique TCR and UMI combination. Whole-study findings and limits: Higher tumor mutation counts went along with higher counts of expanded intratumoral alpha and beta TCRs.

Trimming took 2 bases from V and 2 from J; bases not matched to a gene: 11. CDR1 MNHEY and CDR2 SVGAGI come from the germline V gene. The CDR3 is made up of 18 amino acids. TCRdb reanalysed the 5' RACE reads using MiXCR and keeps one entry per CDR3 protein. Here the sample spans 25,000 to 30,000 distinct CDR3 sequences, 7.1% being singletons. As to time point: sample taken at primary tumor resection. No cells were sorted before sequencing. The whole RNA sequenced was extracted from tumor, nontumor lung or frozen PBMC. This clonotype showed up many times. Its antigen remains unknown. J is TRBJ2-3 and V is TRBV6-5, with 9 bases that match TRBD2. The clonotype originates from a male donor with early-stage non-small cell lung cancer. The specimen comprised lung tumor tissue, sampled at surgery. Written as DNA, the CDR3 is TGTGCCAGCAGTTACCGTTCGCCGACTAGCGGTTCCACAGATACGCAGTATTTT. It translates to CASSYRSPTSGSTDTQYF.